The rows below give T cell receptor beta chains drawn from one sample of a study of T-cell reconstitution after alpha-beta-depleted transplantation in children. TCRdb analysed the PCR reads with MiXCR anew, one entry per CDR3 protein. This sample has some 300,000 distinct CDR3 sequences, with roughly 9.1% found just once. Material: PBMCs, obtained before TCRalphabeta/CD19-depleted stem cell transplant. These receptors were collected from a boy under two years old with acute myeloid leukemia, due to receive a stem cell transplant. CDR3s include the opening cysteine and the closing phenylalanine or tryptophan.

v_call: TRBV20-1; j_call: TRBJ2-4; cdr3_length: 14; cdr3_aa: CSARATSGSDIQYF
v_call: TRBV29-1; j_call: TRBJ2-7; cdr3_length: 15; cdr3_aa: CSVELAGVVGYEQYF
v_call: TRBV20-1; j_call: TRBJ2-7; cdr3_length: 14; cdr3_aa: CSASPGQGGNEQYF
v_call: TRBV5-1; j_call: TRBJ1-1; cdr3_length: 15; cdr3_aa: CASSFSGPQATEAFF
v_call: TRBV7-2; j_call: TRBJ1-5; cdr3_length: 15; cdr3_aa: CASSLTTGQNQPQHF
v_call: TRBV4-2; j_call: TRBJ2-3; cdr3_length: 16; cdr3_aa: CASSQEPGGITDTQYF
v_call: TRBV14; j_call: TRBJ2-1; cdr3_length: 15; cdr3_aa: CASSLLVAAYNEQFF
v_call: TRBV29-1; j_call: TRBJ2-1; cdr3_length: 15; cdr3_aa: CSVIPLAGGGNEQFF
v_call: TRBV3-1; j_call: TRBJ2-5; cdr3_length: 16; cdr3_aa: CASSPVGPAGEETQYF
v_call: TRBV7-8; j_call: TRBJ2-2; cdr3_length: 18; cdr3_aa: CASSLLQGLAGVTGELFF
v_call: TRBV7-2; j_call: TRBJ2-7; cdr3_length: 13; cdr3_aa: CASSFLVGYEQYF
v_call: TRBV16; j_call: TRBJ1-5; cdr3_length: 14; cdr3_aa: CASSQSGGDQPQHF